This TCR beta chain was retrieved from a study of blood T cell repertoires in COVID-19. The assay was immunoSEQ multiplex PCR, and TCRdb's table has in-frame clones only and misses some. The repertoire includes approximately 170,000 clones, about 84% of them detected once, and about 12% sits in the top ten. From germline, CDR1 is SNHLY and CDR2 FYNNEI. This CDR3 is 15 amino acids long. V lost 6 bases, J lost 5 bases, and 18 bases lay in between. The V call is TRBV2, the J call TRBJ2-3; D is perhaps TRBD1 (6 bases). This clonotype originated in a man aged 50 or older who had recovered from COVID-19. The sequenced sample consisted of PBMCs or T cells enriched from blood (not recorded which). The CDR3 here is CASRQGHGRRDTQYF. CDR3 nucleotide sequence: TGTGCCAGCAGACAGGGACACGGTAGACGAGATACGCAGTATTTT.